This TCR beta chain emerged from a study of cytomegalovirus exposure and HLA in healthy donors. The junction had 12 bases not matched to a gene; V was cut back by 6 bases and J by 1 base. CDR1 and CDR2 from the germline V gene are SGHRS and YFSETQ. The CDR3 length is 16 residues. As for the donors, each was a healthy bone marrow donor. The PCR used 60 Vbeta and 13 Jbeta primers. Libraries were prepared by immunoSEQ multiplex PCR; TCRdb keeps only in-frame clonotypes and omits some of them. Here the sample spans about 190,000 clones, 75% to 80% being singletons. Study-level findings and limits: TCR beta V segments were, for the most part, productive about 87% or about 30% of the time in an earlier analysis.

As regards this clone: What it binds is unknown.

Sequenced input: PBMCs. The genes are TRBV5-1 and TRBJ1-1; 7 bases line up with TRBD1. The receptor was isolated from a woman in her 30s in good health and CMV-seropositive. CDR3 residues: CASKLRLGQANTEAFF. The CDR3 DNA reads TGCGCCAGCAAACTACGCCTAGGACAGGCGAACACTGAAGCTTTCTTT.